The TCR beta chain under discussion was sequenced for a study of cytomegalovirus exposure and HLA in healthy donors. J gave up 4 bases and V 0 bases, and 5 bases lay outside the gene matches. Per germline, CDR1 MGHRA and CDR2 YSYEKL. This CDR3 spans 16 amino acids. Primers: 60 Vbeta forward and 13 Jbeta reverse. The assay was immunoSEQ multiplex PCR, and TCRdb's table has in-frame clones only and misses some. The sample carries about 100,000 clones, 75% to 85% recorded once. This TCR was recovered from a woman aged 18 to 35 in good health and CMV-seronegative. Sequenced input: PBMCs. The rearrangement uses TRBV4-1 and TRBJ2-1; 8 bases map to TRBD2. CDR3 amino acids: CASSQDPRGGYNEQFF. CDR3 coding DNA: TGCGCCAGCAGCCAAGATCCTCGGGGGGGATACAATGAGCAGTTCTTC.